This T cell receptor beta chain stems from a study of blood T cell repertoires in COVID-19. Original processing notes: Reference gene primer amplification in the assay estimated nucleated cell counts. Sequencing used immunoSEQ multiplex PCR; TCRdb keeps in-frame clones, though not all of them. The V and J calls and the clone size are those of that table, but D and trimming were determined from the DNA. Among 150,000 to 200,000 clones, approximately 90% were seen once, and the ten largest hold approximately 6%. CDR3 length equals 14 residues. V was cut by 0 bases and J by 1 base, with 6 bases left in between. Germline CDR1 and CDR2: MNHEY and SMNVEV (reference sequence).

This sequence joins TRBV27 and TRBJ1-1; D ambiguous. Sequencing used peripheral blood. The origin of this receptor is a man in his forties or fifties with active or convalescent COVID-19. The CDR3 reads CASSLSRANTEAFF. The CDR3 DNA reads TGTGCCAGCAGTTTATCGAGAGCGAACACTGAAGCTTTCTTT.